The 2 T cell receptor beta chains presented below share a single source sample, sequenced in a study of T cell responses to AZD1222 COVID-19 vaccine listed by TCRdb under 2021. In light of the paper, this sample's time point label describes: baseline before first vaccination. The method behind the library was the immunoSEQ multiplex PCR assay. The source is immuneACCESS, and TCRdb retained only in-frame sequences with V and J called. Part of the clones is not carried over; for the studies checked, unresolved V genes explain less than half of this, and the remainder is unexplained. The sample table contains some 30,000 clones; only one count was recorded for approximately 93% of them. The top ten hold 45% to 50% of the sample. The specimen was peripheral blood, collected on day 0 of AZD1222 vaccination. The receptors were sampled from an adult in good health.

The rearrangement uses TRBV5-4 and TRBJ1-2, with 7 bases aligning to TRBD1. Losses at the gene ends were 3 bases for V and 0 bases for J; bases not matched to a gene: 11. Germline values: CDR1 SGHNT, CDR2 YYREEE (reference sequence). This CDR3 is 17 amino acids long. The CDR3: CASSWEGGLSANYGYTF. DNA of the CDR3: TGTGCCAGCAGCTGGGAAGGGGGCCTTTCAGCTAACTATGGCTACACCTTC. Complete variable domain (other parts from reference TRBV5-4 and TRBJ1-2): ETGVTQSPTHLIKTRGQQVTLRCSSQSGHNTVSWYQQALGQGPQFIFQYYREEENGRGNFPPRFSGLQFPNYSSELNVNALELDDSALYLCASSWEGGLSANYGYTFGSGTRLTVV.

CDR3 residues: CASSFSSGRNNEQFF. The CDR3 nucleotides are TGCGCCAGCAGCTTCTCTAGCGGGCGGAACAATGAGCAGTTCTTC. The chain couples TRBV5-1 to TRBJ2-1; 8 bases fit TRBD2. There are 15 residues in the CDR3. J lost 5 bases, V lost 2 bases, and 6 bases had no gene match. Germline V gene data show CDR1 as SGHRS and CDR2 as YFSETQ.